This T cell receptor beta chain was sequenced for a study of control samples from healthy donors and cancer patients. Germline loops: CDR1 MDHEN, CDR2 SYDVKM. This CDR3 is 8 amino acids long. The repertoire was sequenced with immunoSEQ multiplex PCR; TCRdb's copy has only in-frame clones and lacks some. The data show around 250,000 clones, with almost 85% seen just once and 13% held by the top ten. To note about this clone: A junction boundary mismatches the germline segment, possibly from a read error.

This clonotype originated in a woman aged 55-70 years with lung cancer. Sequencing was done on a sample of PBMCs. This chain connects TRBV28 to TRBJ2-7; no reliable D call. In DNA form, the CDR3 reads TGTACCAGCACCGAGCAGTACTTC. It encodes CTSTEQYF.